This T cell receptor beta chain was identified in a study of cytotoxic CD8 clonotypes in ibrutinib-treated CLL. Whole-study results and caveats: Public clonotypes, found uncommonly, either contracted or stayed stable on treatment.

Repertoires were generated with immunoSEQ multiplex PCR, while TCRdb's copy carries only in-frame clones and drops some. This sample has 300,000 or so clones, with roughly 71% found just once. The V segment lost 5 bases and the J segment 7 bases; nucleotides outside the gene matches: 7. The CDR3 is made up of 14 amino acids. Germline CDR1 and CDR2: LNHDA and SQIVND (reference sequence). This clone was detected only a few times. As yet, its antigen is unknown. The genes are TRBV19 and TRBJ1-5; 8 bases are a match to TRBD1. The clonotype originates from a human donor with chronic lymphocytic leukemia. Material: PBMCs, obtained after 36 months of ibrutinib treatment. The CDR3: CASSPQGASQPQHF. In nucleotides, the CDR3 is TGTGCCAGTAGTCCCCAGGGGGCTTCACAGCCCCAGCATTTT.